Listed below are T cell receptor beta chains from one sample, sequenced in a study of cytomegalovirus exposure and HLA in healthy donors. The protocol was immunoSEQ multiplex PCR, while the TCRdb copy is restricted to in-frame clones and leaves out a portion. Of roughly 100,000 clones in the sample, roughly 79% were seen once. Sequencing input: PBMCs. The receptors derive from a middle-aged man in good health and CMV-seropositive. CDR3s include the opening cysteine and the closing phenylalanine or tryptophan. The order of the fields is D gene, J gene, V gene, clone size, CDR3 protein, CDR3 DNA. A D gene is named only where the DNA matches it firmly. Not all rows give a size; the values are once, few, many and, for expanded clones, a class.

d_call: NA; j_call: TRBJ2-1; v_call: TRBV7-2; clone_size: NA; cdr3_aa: CASSLSVSEYEQFF; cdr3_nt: TGTGCCAGCAGCTTGTCGGTGTCGGAGTATGAGCAGTTCTTC
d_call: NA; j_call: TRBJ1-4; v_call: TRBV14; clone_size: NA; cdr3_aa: CASSHPRRSEKLFF; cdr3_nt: TGTGCCAGCAGCCACCCGCGGCGAAGTGAAAAACTGTTTTTT
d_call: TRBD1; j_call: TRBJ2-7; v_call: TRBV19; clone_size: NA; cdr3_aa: CASSRGQFYSYEQYF; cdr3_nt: TGTGCCAGTAGTAGGGGACAGTTTTACTCCTACGAGCAGTACTTC
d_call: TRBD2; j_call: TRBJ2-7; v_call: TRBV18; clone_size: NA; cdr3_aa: CASSPQREAAYEQYF; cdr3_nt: TGTGCCAGCTCACCTCAGCGGGAGGCCGCCTACGAGCAGTACTTC
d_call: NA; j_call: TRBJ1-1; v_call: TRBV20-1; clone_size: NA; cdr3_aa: CSASPSWGFF; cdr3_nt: TGCAGTGCCTCCCCGTCATGGGGCTTCTTT
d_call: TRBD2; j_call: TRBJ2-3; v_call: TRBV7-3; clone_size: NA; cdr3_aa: CATCEAGGTDTQYF; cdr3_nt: TGTGCCACATGCGAAGCGGGGGGTACAGATACGCAGTATTTT
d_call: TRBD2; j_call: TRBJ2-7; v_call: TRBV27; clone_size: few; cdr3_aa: CASSLSGSGASSYEQYF; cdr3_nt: TGTGCCAGCAGTTTATCGGGGAGCGGGGCTAGCTCCTACGAGCAGTACTTC
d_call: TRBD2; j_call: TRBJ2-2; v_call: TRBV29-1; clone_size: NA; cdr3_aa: CSVESLAGGTTGELFF; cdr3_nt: TGCAGCGTTGAATCCCTAGCGGGAGGAACCACCGGGGAGCTGTTTTTT
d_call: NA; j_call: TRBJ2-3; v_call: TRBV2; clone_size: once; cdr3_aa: CASKDSSTDTQYF; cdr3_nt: TGTGCCAGTAAGGACAGTAGCACAGATACGCAGTATTTT
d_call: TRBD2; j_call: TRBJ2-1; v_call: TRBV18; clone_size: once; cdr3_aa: CASSPPSSGGNEQFF; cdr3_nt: TGTGCCAGCTCACCACCGAGTAGCGGGGGCAATGAGCAGTTCTTC
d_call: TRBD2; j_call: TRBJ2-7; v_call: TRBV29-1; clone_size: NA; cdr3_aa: CSVEASGRAFEQYF; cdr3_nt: TGCAGCGTTGAGGCTAGCGGGAGGGCGTTCGAGCAGTACTTC
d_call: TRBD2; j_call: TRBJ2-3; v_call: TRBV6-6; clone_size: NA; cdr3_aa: CASSSLAGGPTDTQYF; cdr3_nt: TGTGCCAGCAGTTCCCTCGCGGGAGGGCCGACAGATACGCAGTATTTT
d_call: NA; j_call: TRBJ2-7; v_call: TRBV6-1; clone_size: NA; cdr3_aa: CASSEGQASSYEQYF; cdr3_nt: TGTGCCAGCAGTGAAGGACAGGCGAGCTCCTACGAGCAGTACTTC
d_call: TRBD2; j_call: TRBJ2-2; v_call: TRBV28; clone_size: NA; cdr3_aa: CASSLTLAGRYFTGELFF; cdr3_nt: TGTGCCAGCAGTTTAACGCTAGCGGGAAGGTATTTCACCGGGGAGCTGTTTTTT
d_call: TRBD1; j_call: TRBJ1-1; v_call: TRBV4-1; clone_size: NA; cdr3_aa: CASSQGQGASNTEAFF; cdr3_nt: TGCGCCAGCAGCCAAGGACAGGGGGCGTCGAACACTGAAGCTTTCTTT
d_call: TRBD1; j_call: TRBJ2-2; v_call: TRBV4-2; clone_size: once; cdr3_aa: CASSQEGTVDTGELFF; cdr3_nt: TGTGCCAGCAGCCAAGAGGGGACAGTGGACACCGGGGAGCTGTTTTTT
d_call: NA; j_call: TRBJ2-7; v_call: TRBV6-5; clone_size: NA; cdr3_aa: CASSQGTEQYF; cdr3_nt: TGTGCCAGCAGTCAGGGCACCGAGCAGTACTTC
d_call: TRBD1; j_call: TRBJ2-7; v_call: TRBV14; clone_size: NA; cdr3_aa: CASSRYFGAGGFNEQYF; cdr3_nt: TGTGCCAGCAGCCGTTACTTCGGGGCAGGGGGTTTCAACGAGCAGTACTTC
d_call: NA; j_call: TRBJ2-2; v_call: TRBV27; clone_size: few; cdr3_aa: CASSRGMGGTGELFF; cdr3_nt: TGTGCCAGCAGCAGAGGCATGGGGGGCACCGGGGAGCTGTTTTTT
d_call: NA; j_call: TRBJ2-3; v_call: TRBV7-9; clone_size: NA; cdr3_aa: CASSTPSRPADTQYF; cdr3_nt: TGTGCCAGCAGCACCCCCTCTCGCCCAGCAGATACGCAGTATTTT
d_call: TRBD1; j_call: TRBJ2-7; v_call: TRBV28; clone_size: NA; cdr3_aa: CASPGTGYSHEQYF; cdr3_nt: TGTGCCAGCCCCGGGACAGGGTATAGCCACGAGCAGTACTTC
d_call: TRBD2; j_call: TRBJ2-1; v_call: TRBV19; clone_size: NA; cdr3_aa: CASSIGGLAGVGNPYNEQFF; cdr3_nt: TGTGCCAGTAGTATAGGGGGACTAGCGGGAGTAGGAAACCCCTACAATGAGCAGTTCTTC
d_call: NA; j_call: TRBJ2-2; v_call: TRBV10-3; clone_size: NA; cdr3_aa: CAIRRIANTGELFF; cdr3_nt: TGTGCCATCAGGCGGATCGCGAACACCGGGGAGCTGTTTTTT
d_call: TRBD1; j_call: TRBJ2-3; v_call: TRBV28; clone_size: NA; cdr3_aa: CASAGRGLTDTQYF; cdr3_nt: TGTGCCAGCGCTGGCAGGGGGCTAACAGATACGCAGTATTTT
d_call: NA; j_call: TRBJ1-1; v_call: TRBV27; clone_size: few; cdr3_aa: CASSFLKKGGDNTEAFF; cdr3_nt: TGTGCCAGCAGTTTCCTCAAAAAGGGGGGGGATAACACTGAAGCTTTCTTT
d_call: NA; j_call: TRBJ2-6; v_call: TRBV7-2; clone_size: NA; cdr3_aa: CASSLTGYSGANVLTF; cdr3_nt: TGTGCCAGCAGCTTAACGGGGTACTCTGGGGCCAACGTCCTGACTTTC
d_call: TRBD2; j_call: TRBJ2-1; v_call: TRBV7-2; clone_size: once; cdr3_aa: CASSLALAGGPNGEQFF; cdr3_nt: TGTGCCAGCAGCTTAGCGCTAGCGGGAGGACCCAATGGTGAGCAGTTCTTC
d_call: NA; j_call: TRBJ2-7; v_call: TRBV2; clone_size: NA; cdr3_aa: CASRETVYEQYF; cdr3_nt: TGTGCCAGCAGGGAAACAGTATACGAGCAGTACTTC
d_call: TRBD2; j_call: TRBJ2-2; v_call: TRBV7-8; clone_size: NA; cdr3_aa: CASSAAGVAAGELFF; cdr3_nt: TGTGCCAGCAGCGCAGCGGGAGTTGCAGCCGGGGAGCTGTTTTTT
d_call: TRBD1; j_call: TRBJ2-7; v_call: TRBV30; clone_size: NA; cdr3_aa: CAWSLGQSPVEQYF; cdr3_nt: TGTGCCTGGAGTCTGGGACAGTCTCCGGTGGAGCAGTACTTC
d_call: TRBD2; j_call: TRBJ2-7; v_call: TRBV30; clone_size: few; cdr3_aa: CAWTGGLAGSREQYF; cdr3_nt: TGTGCCTGGACTGGGGGACTAGCGGGATCTAGGGAGCAGTACTTC
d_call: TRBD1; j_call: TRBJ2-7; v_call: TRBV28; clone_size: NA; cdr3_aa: CARRDRVSYEQYF; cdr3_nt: TGTGCCCGCCGGGACAGGGTCAGCTACGAGCAGTACTTC
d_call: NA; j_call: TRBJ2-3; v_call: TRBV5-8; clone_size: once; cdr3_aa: CASRQLVAGTDTQYF; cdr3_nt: TGTGCCAGCAGGCAATTGGTAGCGGGCACAGATACGCAGTATTTT